Below are 5 T cell receptor beta chains sequenced from a single sample in a study of blood T cells in healthy people across ages. Together with a sample-barcoded 5' primer, a J-beta primer mix was included in a second PCR lasting about 6 to 11 cycles. TCRdb processed the 5' RACE reads anew with MiXCR; each CDR3 protein has one entry. This table holds about 1.4 million distinct CDR3 sequences, almost 60% found once. The sequencing sample was made of blood. Receptors originate from a man between 18 and 29 years old in good health.

The V gene is TRBV5-1, the J gene TRBJ2-3; TRBD2 might be the D (6 bases). The CDR3 covers 17 residues. CDR1 is SGHRS and CDR2 is YFSETQ in the germline V gene. Trimming cost V 0 bases and J 1 base, with 15 bases left between them. The CDR3 here is CASSLATGTDRTDTQYF. CDR3 bases: TGCGCCAGCAGCTTGGCGACCGGGACTGACCGCACAGATACGCAGTATTTT.

This rearrangement joins TRBV10-3 to TRBJ2-3; the match to TRBD2 covers 10 bases. Germline CDR1 is ENHRY and CDR2 is SYGVKD. This CDR3 has 16 amino acids. Trimming took 6 bases from V and 4 from J; bases not matched to a gene: 10. As DNA, the CDR3 is TGTGCCATCAGACCAGCGAGCGGGGGGGCGGCAGATACGCAGTATTTT. Amino acid sequence: CAIRPASGGAADTQYF.

This clonotype turned up a few times. The rearrangement links TRBV12-3 or TRBV12-4 to TRBJ1-6, with 8 bases identical to TRBD1. The CDR3 contains 17 residues. V was pared by 5 bases and J by 6 bases, with 12 bases of the junction left unmatched. The CDR3 sequence is CASSPLPQGARNSPLHF. CDR3 in DNA: TGTGCCAGCAGTCCCCTTCCGCAGGGGGCGCGTAATTCACCCCTCCACTTT.

V and J are TRBV20-1 and TRBJ2-3; 7 bases agree with TRBD1. Trimming cost V 6 bases and J 5 bases; bases outside gene matches: 5. Germline loops: CDR1 DFQATT, CDR2 SNEGSKA (reference sequence). CDR3 length: 12 residues. As DNA, the CDR3 is TGCAGTGCCACGCGGACAGGAGATACGCAGTATTTT. Its translation: CSATRTGDTQYF.

This chain joins TRBV28 and TRBJ2-4; TRBD1 matches at 11 bases. The CDR3 has 14 residues. The trim removed 6 bases at V and 8 bases at J, leaving 6 bases unmatched. Germline CDR1 is MDHEN and CDR2 is SYDVKM. The CDR3 DNA sequence: TGTGCCAGCAGGAAGGACAGGGGGCTTTACATTCAGTACTTC. Protein sequence: CASRKDRGLYIQYF.